Presented here are 13 T cell receptor beta chains from one specimen sequenced in a study of graft-versus-host responses after intestinal transplantation. The data were produced by immunoSEQ multiplex PCR, yet TCRdb's version contains in-frame clones alone and is incomplete. The sample has about 14,000 clones, around 40% seen once; the top ten hold roughly 1.1%. Sequences were derived from alloreactive CD4+ T cells from a mixed lymphocyte reaction culture, sampled before intestinal transplant. Subset denoted: CFSE-low proliferating T cells sorted from roughly six-day pre-transplant mixed lymphocyte reaction (GvH or HvG direction). The receptors were gathered from a human patient who received an intestinal transplant.

There are a few counts of this clone. V is TRBV30 and J is TRBJ2-7; TRBD1 matches 8 bases. The CDR3 runs 15 residues. After removal of 3 bases from V and 6 bases from J, the junction contained 13 bases not matched to a gene. The V gene's germline CDR1 is GTSNPN and CDR2 SVGIG (reference sequence). The DNA of the CDR3 is TGTGCCTGGAGCGGGTCCAGGGGGCAGGTAGGCGAGCAGTACTTC. This translates into CAWSGSRGQVGEQYF. Full variable domain (rest looked up from reference TRBV30 and TRBJ2-7): SQTIHQWPATLVQPVGSPLSLECTVEGTSNPNLYWYRQAAGRGLQLLFYSVGIGQISSEVPQNLSASRPQDRQFILSSKKLLLSDSGFYLCAWSGSRGQVGEQYFGPGTRLTVT.

This clone was picked up a small number of times. J is TRBJ1-1 and V is TRBV13; D unclear. The CDR3 has 14 residues. Trimming took 8 bases from V and 2 from J, leaving 15 bases between them. The germline gives CDR1 PRHDT, CDR2 FYEKMQ (reference sequence). CDR3 coding DNA: TGTGCCAGCCATGTCGATCTGGGCAACACTGAAGCTTTCTTT. Encoded protein: CASHVDLGNTEAFF.

V is TRBV7-2 and J is TRBJ2-5; the match to TRBD2 covers 8 bases. The V segment lost 5 bases and the J segment 4 bases; nucleotides outside the gene matches: 6. Germline CDR1 and CDR2: SGHTA and FQGNSA. There are 14 residues in the CDR3. In DNA, the CDR3 is TGTGCCAGCAGCCCAGCGGGGGTTCTAGAGACCCAGTACTTC. Amino acid sequence: CASSPAGVLETQYF.

This clone was counted a few times. The chain links TRBV7-8 to TRBJ2-2, with 8 bases fitting TRBD2. Looked up from germline, CDR1 is SGHVS and CDR2 is FQNEAQ. Trimming took 0 bases from V and 4 from J; bases not matched to a gene: 4. The CDR3 runs 16 residues. CDR3 in amino acids: CASSLARLAGTGELFF. CDR3 bases: TGTGCCAGCAGCTTAGCGCGGCTAGCGGGCACCGGGGAGCTGTTTTTT.

The chain is built from TRBV5-1 and TRBJ2-7; a weak D match, TRBD2 (6 bases). V lost 4 bases, J lost 1 base, and 12 bases lay in between. There are 14 residues in the CDR3. Germline lookup yields CDR1 SGHRS and CDR2 YFSETQ. This CDR3 reads CASSRRRGSYEQYF. Here the CDR3 DNA reads TGCGCCAGCAGCCGTCGGCGGGGATCCTACGAGCAGTACTTC.

The gene calls are TRBV7-6 and TRBJ2-7, with 9 bases fitting TRBD2. There are 17 residues in the CDR3. Unmatched junction bases numbered 11, after V lost 3 bases and J lost 2 bases. CDR1 is SGHVS and CDR2 is FNYEAQ in the germline V gene. In nucleotides, the CDR3 is TGTGCCAGCAGCTTGCCCCAACTTAGCGGGGGTACCTACGAGCAGTACTTC. Protein: CASSLPQLSGGTYEQYF.

The J gene is TRBJ2-2, the V gene TRBV6-6, with TRBD2 identical over 9 bases. The CDR3 is 14 residues long. Trimming at V came to 7 bases and at J to 8 bases, leaving 8 bases not matched to a gene. CDR1 and CDR2 (germline): MNHNY, SVGAGI (reference sequence). The CDR3 here is CASTLRSGGGELFF. CDR3 nucleotides: TGTGCCAGCACCCTGCGTAGCGGGGGAGGGGAGCTGTTTTTT.

The chain recombines TRBV15 with TRBJ2-7; D possibly corresponds to TRBD1 (7 bases). This CDR3 is 16 amino acids long. With 3 bases removed from V and 2 bases from J, the gap between germline ends came to 17 bases. Germline V gives CDR1 LNHNV, CDR2 YYDKDF (reference sequence). As DNA, the CDR3 is TGTGCCACCAGCAGGGAGGGGGCCCCGAGCCCCTACGAGCAGTACTTC. Its protein product is CATSREGAPSPYEQYF.

This chain connects TRBV15 to TRBJ1-2; 8 bases align to TRBD1. Germline CDR1 LNHNV, CDR2 YYDKDF (reference sequence). The length of the CDR3 is 17 residues. Trimming at V came to 3 bases and at J to 5 bases, leaving 14 bases not matched to a gene. The CDR3 DNA reads as TGTGCCACCAGCAGCTTCCGACAGGGGCCCTTTTATTATGGCTACACCTTC. Encoded protein: CATSSFRQGPFYYGYTF. The full variable domain, rest sourced from reference TRBV15 and TRBJ1-2, is DAMVIQNPRYQVTQFGKPVTLSCSQTLNHNVMYWYQQKSSQAPKLLFHYYDKDFNNEADTPDNFQSRRPNTSFCFLDIRSPGLGDTAMYLCATSSFRQGPFYYGYTFGSGTRLTVV.

In this sample, this clone turned up a few times. The rearrangement uses TRBV5-1 and TRBJ1-4; D gene unclear. Germline CDR1 is SGHRS and CDR2 is YFSETQ. V lost 0 bases to trimming and J lost 8 bases, with 14 bases between them. The CDR3 sequence is 15 residues long. The CDR3 loop reads CASSLEGLKREKLFF. CDR3 DNA: TGCGCCAGCAGCTTGGAAGGGCTTAAGCGGGAAAAACTGTTTTTT.

This clone has a single count. The chain employs TRBV7-9 and TRBJ2-1; TRBD1 aligns across 7 bases. The germline CDR1 and CDR2 sequences are SEHNR and FQNEAQ (reference sequence). The CDR3 runs to 15 residues. The ends lost 3 bases at V and 3 bases at J; junction bases unmatched: 5. CDR3 DNA: TGTGCCAGCAGCTTCCGGGACAGAGTCTACAATGAGCAGTTCTTC. This encodes CASSFRDRVYNEQFF.

The rearrangement links TRBV19 to TRBJ1-2, with D tentatively TRBD1 (5 bases). This CDR3 comprises 16 residues. The V and J ends lost 4 bases and 2 bases respectively, with 17 bases between them. The V gene's germline CDR1 is LNHDA and CDR2 SQIVND (reference sequence). The CDR3 spells CASSSFWGRINYGYTF. In DNA, the CDR3 is TGTGCCAGTAGTAGCTTCTGGGGCCGCATCAACTATGGCTACACCTTC.

This clone qualifies as medium-sized. The rearrangement uses TRBV6-5 and TRBJ1-3, with D hard to call. Trimming stripped 5 bases from V and 0 bases from J, with 11 bases between. The CDR3 is 15 amino acids. CDR1 is MNHEY, CDR2 SVGAGI, per germline. This chain's CDR3 is CASSKTVFSGNTIYF. In DNA, the CDR3 is TGTGCCAGCAGTAAAACAGTTTTCTCTGGAAACACCATATATTTT.